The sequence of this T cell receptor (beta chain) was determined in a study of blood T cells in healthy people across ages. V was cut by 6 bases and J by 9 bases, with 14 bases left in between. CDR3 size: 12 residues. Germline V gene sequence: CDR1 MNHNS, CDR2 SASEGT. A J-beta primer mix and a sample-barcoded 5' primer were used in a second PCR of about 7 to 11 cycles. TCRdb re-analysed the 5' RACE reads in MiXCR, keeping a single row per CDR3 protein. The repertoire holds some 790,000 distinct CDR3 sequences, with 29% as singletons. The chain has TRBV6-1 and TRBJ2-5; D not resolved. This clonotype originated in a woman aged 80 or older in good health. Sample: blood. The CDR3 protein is CASRLDGSAQYF. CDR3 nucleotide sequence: TGTGCCAGCAGGCTTGATGGATCAGCCCAGTACTTC.